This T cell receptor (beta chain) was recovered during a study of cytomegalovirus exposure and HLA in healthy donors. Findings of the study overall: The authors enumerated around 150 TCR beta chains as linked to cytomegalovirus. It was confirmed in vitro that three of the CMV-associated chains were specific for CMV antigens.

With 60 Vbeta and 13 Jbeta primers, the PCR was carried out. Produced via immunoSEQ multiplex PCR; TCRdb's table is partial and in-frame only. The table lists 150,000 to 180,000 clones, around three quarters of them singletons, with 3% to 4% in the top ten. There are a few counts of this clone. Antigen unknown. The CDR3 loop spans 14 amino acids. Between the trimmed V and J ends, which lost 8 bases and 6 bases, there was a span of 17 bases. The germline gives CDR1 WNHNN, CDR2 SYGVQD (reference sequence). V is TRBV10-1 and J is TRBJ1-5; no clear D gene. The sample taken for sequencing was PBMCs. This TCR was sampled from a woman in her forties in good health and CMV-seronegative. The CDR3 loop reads CASSAGSLGQPQHF. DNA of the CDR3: TGCGCCAGCTCGGCAGGCTCCCTTGGTCAGCCCCAGCATTTT.